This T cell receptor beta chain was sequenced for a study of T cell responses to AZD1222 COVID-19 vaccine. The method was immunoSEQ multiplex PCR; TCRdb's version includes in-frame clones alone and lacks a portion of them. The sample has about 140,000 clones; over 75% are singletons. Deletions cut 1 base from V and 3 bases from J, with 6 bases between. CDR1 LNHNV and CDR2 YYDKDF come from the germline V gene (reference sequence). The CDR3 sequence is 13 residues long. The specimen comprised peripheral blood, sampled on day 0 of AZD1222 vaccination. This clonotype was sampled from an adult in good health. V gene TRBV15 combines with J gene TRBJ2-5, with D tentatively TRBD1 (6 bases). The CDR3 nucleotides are TGTGCCACCAGCAGAGGGACAGAAGAGACCCAGTACTTC. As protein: CATSRGTEETQYF.